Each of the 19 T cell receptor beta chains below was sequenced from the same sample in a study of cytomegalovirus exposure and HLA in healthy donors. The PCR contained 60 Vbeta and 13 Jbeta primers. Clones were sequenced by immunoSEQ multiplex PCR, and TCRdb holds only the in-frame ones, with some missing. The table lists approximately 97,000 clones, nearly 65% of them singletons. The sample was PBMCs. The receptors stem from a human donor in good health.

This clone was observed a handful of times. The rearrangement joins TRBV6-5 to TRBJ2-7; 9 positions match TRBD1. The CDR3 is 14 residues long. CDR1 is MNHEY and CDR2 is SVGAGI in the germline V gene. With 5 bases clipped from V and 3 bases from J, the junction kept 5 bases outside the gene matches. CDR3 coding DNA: TGTGCCAGCAGTACCCGGGACAGGGTCTACGAGCAGTACTTC. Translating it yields CASSTRDRVYEQYF.

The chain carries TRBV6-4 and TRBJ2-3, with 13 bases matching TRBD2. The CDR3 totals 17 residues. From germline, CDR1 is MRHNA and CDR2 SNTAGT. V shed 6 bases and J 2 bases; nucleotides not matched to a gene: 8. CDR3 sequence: CASRDTSGRAPTDTQYF. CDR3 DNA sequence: TGTGCCAGCAGAGATACTAGCGGGAGGGCCCCCACAGATACGCAGTATTTT.

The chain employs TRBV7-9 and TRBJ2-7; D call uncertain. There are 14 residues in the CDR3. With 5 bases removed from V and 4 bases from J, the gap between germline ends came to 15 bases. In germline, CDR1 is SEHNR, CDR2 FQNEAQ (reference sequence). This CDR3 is CASSQVDPKYEQYF. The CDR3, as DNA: TGTGCCAGCAGCCAGGTCGACCCTAAGTACGAGCAGTACTTC.

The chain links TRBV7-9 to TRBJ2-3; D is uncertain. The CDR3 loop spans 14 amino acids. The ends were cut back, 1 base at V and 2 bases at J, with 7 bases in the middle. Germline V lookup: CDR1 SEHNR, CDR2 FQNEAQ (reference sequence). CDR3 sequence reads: CASSLGGATDTQYF. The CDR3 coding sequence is TGTGCCAGCAGCTTAGGAGGAGCCACAGATACGCAGTATTTT. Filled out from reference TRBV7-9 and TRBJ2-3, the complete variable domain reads DTGVSQNPRHKITKRGQNVTFRCDPISEHNRLYWYRQTLGQGPEFLTYFQNEAQLEKSRLLSDRFSAERPKGSFSTLEIQRTEQGDSAMYLCASSLGGATDTQYFGPGTRLTVL.

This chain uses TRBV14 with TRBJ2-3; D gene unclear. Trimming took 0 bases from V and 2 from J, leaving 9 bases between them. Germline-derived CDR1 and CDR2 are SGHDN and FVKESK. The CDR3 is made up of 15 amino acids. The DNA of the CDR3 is TGTGCCAGCAGCCAAGAGCAGGTCCTCACAGATACGCAGTATTTT. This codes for CASSQEQVLTDTQYF.

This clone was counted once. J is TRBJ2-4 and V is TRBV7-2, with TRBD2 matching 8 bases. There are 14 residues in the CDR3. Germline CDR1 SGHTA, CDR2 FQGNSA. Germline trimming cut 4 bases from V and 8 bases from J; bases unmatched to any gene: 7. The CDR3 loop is CASSYIAGPDIQYF. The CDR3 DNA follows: TGTGCCAGCAGCTACATAGCGGGACCGGACATTCAGTACTTC.

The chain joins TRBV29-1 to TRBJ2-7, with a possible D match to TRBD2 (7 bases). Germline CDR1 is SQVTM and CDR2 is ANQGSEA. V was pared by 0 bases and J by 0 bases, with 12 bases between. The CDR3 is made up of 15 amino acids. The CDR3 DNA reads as TGCAGCGTTGAAGATCGTGGGGGGGCCTCCTACGAGCAGTACTTC. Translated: CSVEDRGGASYEQYF.

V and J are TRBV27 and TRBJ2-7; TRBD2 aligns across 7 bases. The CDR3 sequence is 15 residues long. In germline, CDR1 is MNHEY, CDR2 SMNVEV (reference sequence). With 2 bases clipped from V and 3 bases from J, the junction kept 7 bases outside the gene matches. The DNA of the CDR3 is TGTGCCAGCAGTTTACTTGGGGGGGAGGGCTACGAGCAGTACTTC. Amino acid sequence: CASSLLGGEGYEQYF.

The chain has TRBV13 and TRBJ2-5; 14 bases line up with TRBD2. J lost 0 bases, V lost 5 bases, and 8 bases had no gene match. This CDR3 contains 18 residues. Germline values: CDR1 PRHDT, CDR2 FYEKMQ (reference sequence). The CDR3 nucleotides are TGTGCCAGCAGCGAAGGGACTAGCGGGAGTTCGTACCAAGAGACCCAGTACTTC. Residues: CASSEGTSGSSYQETQYF.

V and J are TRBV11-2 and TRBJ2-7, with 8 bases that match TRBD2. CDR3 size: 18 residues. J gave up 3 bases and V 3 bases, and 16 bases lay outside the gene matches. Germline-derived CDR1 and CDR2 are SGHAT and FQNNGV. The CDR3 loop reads CASSFTSVGLALYYEQYF. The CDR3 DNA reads TGTGCCAGCAGCTTTACTTCAGTCGGACTAGCCCTTTACTACGAGCAGTACTTC.

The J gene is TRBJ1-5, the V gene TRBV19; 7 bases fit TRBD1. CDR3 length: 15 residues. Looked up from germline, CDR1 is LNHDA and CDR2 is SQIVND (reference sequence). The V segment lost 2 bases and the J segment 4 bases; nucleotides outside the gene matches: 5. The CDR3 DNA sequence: TGTGCCAGTAGTATATGGGGACAGAGTAATCAGCCCCAGCATTTT. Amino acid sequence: CASSIWGQSNQPQHF.

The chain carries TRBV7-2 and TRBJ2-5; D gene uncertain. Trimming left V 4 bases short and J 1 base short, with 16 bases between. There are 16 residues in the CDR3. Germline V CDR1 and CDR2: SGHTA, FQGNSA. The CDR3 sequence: CASSSLLNPPQETQYF. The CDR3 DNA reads TGTGCCAGCAGCTCGCTACTAAATCCCCCCCAAGAGACCCAGTACTTC. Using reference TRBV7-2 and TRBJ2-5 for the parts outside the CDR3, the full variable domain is GAGVSQSPSNKVTEKGKDVELRCDPISGHTALYWYRQSLGQGLEFLIYFQGNSAPDKSGLPSDRFSAERTGGSVSTLTIQRTQQEDSAVYLCASSSLLNPPQETQYFGPGTRLLVL.

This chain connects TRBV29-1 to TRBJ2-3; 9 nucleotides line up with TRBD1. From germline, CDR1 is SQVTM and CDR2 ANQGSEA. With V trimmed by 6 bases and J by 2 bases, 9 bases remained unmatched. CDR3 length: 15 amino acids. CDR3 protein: CSVAQDRGHTDTQYF. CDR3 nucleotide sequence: TGCAGCGTCGCTCAGGACAGGGGACACACAGATACGCAGTATTTT.

CDR3 protein: CASSLLGASGANVLTF. DNA of the CDR3: TGTGCCAGCAGTTTATTGGGGGCGTCTGGGGCCAACGTCCTGACTTTC. The chain uses TRBV27 and TRBJ2-6; D is perhaps TRBD1 (6 bases). With 1 base removed from V and 1 base from J, the gap between germline ends came to 8 bases. Germline CDR1 reads MNHEY; CDR2 reads SMNVEV (reference sequence). This CDR3 is built from 16 residues. Filled out from reference TRBV27 and TRBJ2-6, the complete variable domain reads EAQVTQNPRYLITVTGKKLTVTCSQNMNHEYMSWYRQDPGLGLRQIYYSMNVEVTDKGDVPEGYKVSRKEKRNFPLILESPSPNQTSLYFCASSLLGASGANVLTFGAGSRLTVL.

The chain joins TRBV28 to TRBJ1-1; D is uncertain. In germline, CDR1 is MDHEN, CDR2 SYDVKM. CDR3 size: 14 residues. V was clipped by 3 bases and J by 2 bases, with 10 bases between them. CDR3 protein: CASSLVRVNTEAFF. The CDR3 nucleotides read TGTGCCAGCAGTTTGGTCCGGGTAAACACTGAAGCTTTCTTT.

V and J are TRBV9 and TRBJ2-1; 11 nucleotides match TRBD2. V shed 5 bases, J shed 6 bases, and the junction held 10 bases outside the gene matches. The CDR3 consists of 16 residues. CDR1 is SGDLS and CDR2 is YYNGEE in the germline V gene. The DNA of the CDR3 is TGTGCCAGCAGTGGTCGTGGGGGACTAGCGGCCAATGAGCAGTTCTTC. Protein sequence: CASSGRGGLAANEQFF.

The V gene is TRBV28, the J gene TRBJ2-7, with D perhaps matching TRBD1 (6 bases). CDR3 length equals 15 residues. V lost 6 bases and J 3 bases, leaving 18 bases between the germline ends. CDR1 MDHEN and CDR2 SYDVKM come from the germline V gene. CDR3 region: CASSPGTTGIYEQYF. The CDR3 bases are TGTGCCAGCAGCCCGGGTACTACAGGGATCTACGAGCAGTACTTC.

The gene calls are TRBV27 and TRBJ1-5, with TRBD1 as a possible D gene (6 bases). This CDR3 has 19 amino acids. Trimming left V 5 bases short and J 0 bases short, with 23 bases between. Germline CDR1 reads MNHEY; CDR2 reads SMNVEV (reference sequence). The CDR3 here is CASSQRGRGGKYSNQPQHF. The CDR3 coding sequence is TGTGCCAGCAGTCAAAGGGGCAGAGGGGGTAAATATAGCAATCAGCCCCAGCATTTT.

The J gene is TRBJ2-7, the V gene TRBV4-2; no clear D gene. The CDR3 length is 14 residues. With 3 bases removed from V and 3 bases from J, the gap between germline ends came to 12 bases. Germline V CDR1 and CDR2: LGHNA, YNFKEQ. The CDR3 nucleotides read TGTGCCAGCAGCCAGGCAGGCTGGGTCTACGAGCAGTACTTC. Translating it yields CASSQAGWVYEQYF.